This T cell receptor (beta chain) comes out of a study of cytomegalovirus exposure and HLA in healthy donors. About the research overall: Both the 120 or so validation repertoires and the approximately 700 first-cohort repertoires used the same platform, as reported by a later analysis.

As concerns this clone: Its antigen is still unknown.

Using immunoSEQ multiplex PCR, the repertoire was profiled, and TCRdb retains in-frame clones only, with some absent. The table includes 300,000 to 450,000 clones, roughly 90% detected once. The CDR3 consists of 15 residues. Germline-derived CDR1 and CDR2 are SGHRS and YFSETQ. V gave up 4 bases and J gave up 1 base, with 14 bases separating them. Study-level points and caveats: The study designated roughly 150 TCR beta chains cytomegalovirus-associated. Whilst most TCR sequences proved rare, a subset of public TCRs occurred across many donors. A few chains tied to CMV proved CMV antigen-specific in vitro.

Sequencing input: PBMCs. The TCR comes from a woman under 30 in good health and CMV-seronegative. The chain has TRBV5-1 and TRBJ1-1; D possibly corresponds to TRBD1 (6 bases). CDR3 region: CASSIQGYGNTEAFF. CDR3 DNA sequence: TGCGCCAGCAGCATACAGGGCTACGGGAACACTGAAGCTTTCTTT.